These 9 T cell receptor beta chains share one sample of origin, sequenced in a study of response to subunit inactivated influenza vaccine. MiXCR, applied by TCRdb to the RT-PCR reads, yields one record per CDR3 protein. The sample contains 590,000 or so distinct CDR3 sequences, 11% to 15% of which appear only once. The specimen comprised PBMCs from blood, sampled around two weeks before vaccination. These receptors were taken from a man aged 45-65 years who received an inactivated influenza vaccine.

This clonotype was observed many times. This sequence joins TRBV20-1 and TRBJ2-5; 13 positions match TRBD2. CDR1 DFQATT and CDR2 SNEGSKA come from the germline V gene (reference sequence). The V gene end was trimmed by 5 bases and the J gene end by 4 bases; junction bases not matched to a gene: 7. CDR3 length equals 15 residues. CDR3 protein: CSAGGLAGSRETQYF. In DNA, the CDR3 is TGCAGTGCTGGGGGACTAGCGGGGAGTCGAGAGACCCAGTACTTC.

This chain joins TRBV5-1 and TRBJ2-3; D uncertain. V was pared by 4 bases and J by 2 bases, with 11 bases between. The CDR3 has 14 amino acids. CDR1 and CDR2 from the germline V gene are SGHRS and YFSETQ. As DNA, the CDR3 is TGCGCCAGCAGCAGAAGTCAGGACACAGATACGCAGTATTTT. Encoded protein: CASSRSQDTDTQYF.

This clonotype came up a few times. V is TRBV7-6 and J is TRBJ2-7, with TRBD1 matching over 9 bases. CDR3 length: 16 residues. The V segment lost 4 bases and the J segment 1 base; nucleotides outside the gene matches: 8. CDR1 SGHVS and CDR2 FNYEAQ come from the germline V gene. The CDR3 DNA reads TGTGCCAGCAGCTATGGGCCGGGGACAGGGTCCTACGAGCAGTACTTC. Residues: CASSYGPGTGSYEQYF.

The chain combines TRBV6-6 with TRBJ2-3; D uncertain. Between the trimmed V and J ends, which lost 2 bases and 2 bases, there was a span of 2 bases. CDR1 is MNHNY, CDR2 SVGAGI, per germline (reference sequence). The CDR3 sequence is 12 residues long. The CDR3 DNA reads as TGTGCCAGCAGTTACGACACAGATACGCAGTATTTT. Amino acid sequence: CASSYDTDTQYF.

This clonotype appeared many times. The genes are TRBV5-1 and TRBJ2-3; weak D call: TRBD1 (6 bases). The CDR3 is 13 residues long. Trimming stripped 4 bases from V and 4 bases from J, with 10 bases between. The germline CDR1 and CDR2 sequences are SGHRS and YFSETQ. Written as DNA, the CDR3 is TGCGCCAGCAGCGACCCAGGGGCAGATACGCAGTATTTT. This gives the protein CASSDPGADTQYF.

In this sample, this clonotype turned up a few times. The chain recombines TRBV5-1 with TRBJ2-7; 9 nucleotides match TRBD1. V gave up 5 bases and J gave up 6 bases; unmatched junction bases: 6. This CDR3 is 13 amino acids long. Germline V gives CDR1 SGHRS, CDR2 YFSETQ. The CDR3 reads CASRTDRGGEQYF. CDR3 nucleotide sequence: TGCGCCAGCAGGACGGACAGGGGAGGCGAGCAGTACTTC.

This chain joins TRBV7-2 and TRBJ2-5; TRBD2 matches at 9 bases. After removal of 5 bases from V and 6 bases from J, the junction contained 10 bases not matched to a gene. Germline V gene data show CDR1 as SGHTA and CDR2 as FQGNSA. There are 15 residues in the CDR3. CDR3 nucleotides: TGTGCCAGCAGCCCTCTCGCGGGGGGGCCGAAGACCCAGTACTTC. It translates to CASSPLAGGPKTQYF.

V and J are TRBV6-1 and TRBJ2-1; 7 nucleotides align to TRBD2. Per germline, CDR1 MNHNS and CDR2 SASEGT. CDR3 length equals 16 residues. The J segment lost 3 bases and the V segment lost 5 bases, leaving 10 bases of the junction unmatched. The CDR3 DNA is TGTGCCAGCAGTAGGTATGGGGGAGGGCGCTACAATGAGCAGTTCTTC. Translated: CASSRYGGGRYNEQFF.

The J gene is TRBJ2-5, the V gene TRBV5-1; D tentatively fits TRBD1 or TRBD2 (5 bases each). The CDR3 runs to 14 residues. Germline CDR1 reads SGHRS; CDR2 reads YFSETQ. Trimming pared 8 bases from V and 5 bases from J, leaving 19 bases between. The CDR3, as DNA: TGCGCCAGTACCACCGGGACGGCTCTGGAGACCCAGTACTTC. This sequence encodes CASTTGTALETQYF.